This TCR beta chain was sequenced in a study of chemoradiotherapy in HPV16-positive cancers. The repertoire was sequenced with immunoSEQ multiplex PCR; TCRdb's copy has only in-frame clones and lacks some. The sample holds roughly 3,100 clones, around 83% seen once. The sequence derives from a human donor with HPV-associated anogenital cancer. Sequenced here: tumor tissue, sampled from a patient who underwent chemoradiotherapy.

This chain's CDR3 is CASSAQDRGANEQFF. The CDR3 DNA reads as TGTGCCAGCAGCGCCCAGGACAGGGGGGCCAATGAGCAGTTCTTC. The genes are TRBV9 and TRBJ2-1; 10 bases match TRBD1. The CDR3 is made up of 15 amino acids. The trim removed 3 bases at V and 6 bases at J, leaving 6 bases unmatched. Germline CDR1 SGDLS, CDR2 YYNGEE. Drawing the rest from reference TRBV9 and TRBJ2-1, the complete variable domain is DSGVTQTPKHLITATGQRVTLRCSPRSGDLSVYWYQQSLDQGLQFLIQYYNGEERAKGNILERFSAQQFPDLHSELNLSSLELGDSALYFCASSAQDRGANEQFFGPGTRLTVL.